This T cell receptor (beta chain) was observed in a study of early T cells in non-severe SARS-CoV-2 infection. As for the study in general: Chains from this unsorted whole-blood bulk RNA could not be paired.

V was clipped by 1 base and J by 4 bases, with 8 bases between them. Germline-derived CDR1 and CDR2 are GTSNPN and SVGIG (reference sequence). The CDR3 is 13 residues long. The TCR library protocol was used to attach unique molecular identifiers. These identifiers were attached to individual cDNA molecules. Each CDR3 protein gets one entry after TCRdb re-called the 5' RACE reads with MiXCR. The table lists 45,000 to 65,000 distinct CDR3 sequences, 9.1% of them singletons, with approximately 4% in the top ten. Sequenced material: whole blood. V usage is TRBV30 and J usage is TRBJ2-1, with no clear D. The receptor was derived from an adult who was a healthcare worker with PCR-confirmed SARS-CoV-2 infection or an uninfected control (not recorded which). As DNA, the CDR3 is TGTGCCTGGAGTGAAACGGCGTACAATGAGCAGTTCTTC. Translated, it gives CAWSETAYNEQFF.